This is a list of T cell receptor beta chains from one sample in a study of cytotoxic CD8 clonotypes in ibrutinib-treated CLL. Libraries were prepared by immunoSEQ multiplex PCR; TCRdb keeps only in-frame clonotypes and omits some of them. The sample shows over 40,000 clones, 83% of them seen only once. Sequences were derived from PBMCs, sampled after 24 months of ibrutinib treatment. The receptors stem from a human donor with chronic lymphocytic leukemia. The CDR3 runs from the conserved cysteine through the conserved F or W. A D gene is named only where the DNA matches it firmly. Clone size is not always given. Where it is, it says once, few, many or a class for expanded clones.

D,J,V,size,DNA,CDR3
TRBD2,TRBJ2-5,TRBV7-2,-,TGTGCCAGCAGGCTGGGGGGGGTCCAAGAGACCCAGTACTTC,CASRLGGVQETQYF
-,TRBJ2-1,TRBV28,-,TGTGCCAGCAGTTCTTTCTTAGCCGATGAGCAGTTCTTC,CASSSFLADEQFF
-,TRBJ2-2,TRBV27,-,TGTGCCAGCAGTTCTCCGGGTCAGAACACCGGGGAGCTGTTTTTT,CASSSPGQNTGELFF
-,TRBJ1-1,TRBV27,few,TGTGCCAGCAGTTTATCTGTGCGAACTGAAGCTTTCTTT,CASSLSVRTEAFF
-,TRBJ2-7,TRBV7-8,-,TGTGCCAGCAGCCCTACTGACAGTTCCTTAACCCGCTCCTACGAGCAGTACTTC,CASSPTDSSLTRSYEQYF
TRBD1,TRBJ2-2,TRBV18,-,TGTGCCAGCTCGCAACAGGGGGCTTACACCGGGGAGCTGTTTTTT,CASSQQGAYTGELFF
TRBD1,TRBJ2-5,TRBV7-2,-,TGTGCCAGCAGCCCACCGGGACAGGCCTTCCAAGAGACCCAGTACTTC,CASSPPGQAFQETQYF
TRBD2,TRBJ2-1,TRBV27,-,TGTGCCAGCAGTTGGCGGGAGGACTTTGGAGGGCAGTTCTTC,CASSWREDFGGQFF
-,TRBJ1-1,TRBV6-4,-,TGTGCCAGCAGTGCCTTGATAGGAACTGAAGCTTTCTTT,CASSALIGTEAFF
-,TRBJ2-7,TRBV18,-,TGTGCCAGCTCACCAAGCAACCACCAGTATTACGAGCAGTACTTC,CASSPSNHQYYEQYF
TRBD2,TRBJ2-3,TRBV7-2,-,TGTGCCAGCAGCCCGACTAGCGGGAGGGTCACAGATACGCAGTATTTT,CASSPTSGRVTDTQYF
-,TRBJ2-5,TRBV7-2,-,TGTGCCAGCAGCCCCCCGGGAAAAAGAGAGACCCAGTACTTC,CASSPPGKRETQYF
TRBD2,TRBJ2-1,TRBV19,-,TGTGCCAGTAGGGGACTAGCGGGAGGCGGCTATGAGCAGTTCTTC,CASRGLAGGGYEQFF
TRBD2,TRBJ2-2,TRBV7-3,-,TGTGCCAGCAGCATAGCGGGAGGGCCTGGCGGGGAGCTGTTTTTT,CASSIAGGPGGELFF
-,TRBJ2-6,TRBV2,-,TGTGCCAGCAGCCGCGGACTTCCCAGCGGGTTGGGGGCCAACGTCCTGACTTTC,CASSRGLPSGLGANVLTF
-,TRBJ1-1,TRBV6-4,-,TGTGCCAGCAGTGACGGGGGAAACACTGAAGCTTTCTTT,CASSDGGNTEAFF
TRBD2,TRBJ2-7,TRBV12-5,-,TGTGCTAGTGGGTCGACTAGCGGGAGAGAGCCGACCTACGAGCAGTACTTC,CASGSTSGREPTYEQYF
TRBD2,TRBJ2-2,TRBV9,-,TGTGCCAGCAGCGTAGAGAGCGGCGGGAGTATGGACACCGGGGAGCTGTTTTTT,CASSVESGGSMDTGELFF
TRBD1,TRBJ2-1,TRBV7-2,-,TGTGCCAGCAGCCCCGGGACAGGGAAGGCATCCTACAATGAGCAGTTCTTC,CASSPGTGKASYNEQFF
TRBD1,TRBJ1-1,TRBV7-2,once,TGTGCCAGCAGCTTAGAATCTGGCAGGGGGCGAGGGAACACTGAAGCTTTCTTT,CASSLESGRGRGNTEAFF
-,TRBJ2-7,TRBV28,once,TGTGCCAGCAGTGGGGGTTACGAGCAGTACTTC,CASSGGYEQYF
-,TRBJ2-3,TRBV19,-,TGTGCCAGTAGACCCTTGGCGGGAAGCACAGATACGCAGTATTTT,CASRPLAGSTDTQYF
-,TRBJ2-3,TRBV2,-,TGTGCCAGCAGTTGGACATCGGATACGCAGTATTTT,CASSWTSDTQYF
-,TRBJ1-3,TRBV21-1,-,TGTGCCAGCAGCAGGAGGACGGAGGATTCCTCTGGAAACACCATATATTTT,CASSRRTEDSSGNTIYF
TRBD1,TRBJ2-7,TRBV5-1,-,TGCGCCAGCAGTATCGCCGGGACAGCCCTCTACGAGCAGTACTTC,CASSIAGTALYEQYF
TRBD1,TRBJ2-2,TRBV29-1,-,TGCAGCGGGACCACCGGGACAGGAGGAACCGGGGAGCTGTTTTTT,CSGTTGTGGTGELFF
-,TRBJ2-7,TRBV7-6,-,TGTGCCAGCAGCTTAGTTGGCGAGCAGTACTTC,CASSLVGEQYF
-,TRBJ1-6,TRBV6-5,-,TGTGCCAGCAGTTACCGGGGGATGGGTAATTCACCCCTCCACTTT,CASSYRGMGNSPLHF
-,TRBJ1-2,TRBV5-1,once,TGCGCCAGCAGCGAGGACGGCAACTATGGCTACACCTTC,CASSEDGNYGYTF
-,TRBJ1-1,TRBV10-1,few,TGCGCCAGCAGTGAGTCCGGCAGGGTGAACACTGAAGCTTTCTTT,CASSESGRVNTEAFF
-,TRBJ2-5,TRBV5-5,-,TGTGCCAGCAGCTCTCATGGGGGAGAGACCCAGTACTTC,CASSSHGGETQYF
-,TRBJ1-3,TRBV28,-,TGTGCCAGCAGTATTACCTTGCTCTCTGGAAACACCATATATTTT,CASSITLLSGNTIYF
-,TRBJ2-7,TRBV19,-,TGTGCCAGTAGTAAAGGGGGACTCCTGGCCTCCTACGAGCAGTACTTC,CASSKGGLLASYEQYF
TRBD1,TRBJ1-4,TRBV18,-,TGTGCCAGCTCACCACTGCCGGGACAGGCAAATGAAAAACTGTTTTTT,CASSPLPGQANEKLFF
-,TRBJ2-5,TRBV2,-,TGTGCCAGCATTGGGACTGAGGGAGAGACCCAGTACTTC,CASIGTEGETQYF
TRBD2,TRBJ2-3,TRBV5-1,-,TGCGCCAGCAGCTTGTCTAGCGGGTACACAGATACGCAGTATTTT,CASSLSSGYTDTQYF
-,TRBJ1-2,TRBV29-1,-,TGCAGCGTTGACGATGGCTACACCTTC,CSVDDGYTF
-,TRBJ2-5,TRBV19,-,TGTGCCAGTAGTATAGGTGGGACCCGTGTGGAGACCCAGTACTTC,CASSIGGTRVETQYF
TRBD1,TRBJ2-5,TRBV7-3,-,TGTGCCAGCAGCCCCGTAGGGACAGGGATGGAGACCCAGTACTTC,CASSPVGTGMETQYF
-,TRBJ1-1,TRBV19,-,TGTGCCAGTAGTATAGATGTCGTGAACGCTGAAGCTTTCTTT,CASSIDVVNAEAFF
-,TRBJ2-7,TRBV5-6,once,TGTGCCAGCAGAGGGGCCGGATACGAGCAGTACTTC,CASRGAGYEQYF
-,TRBJ1-1,TRBV29-1,-,TGCAGCGTGGTGACGGTAGAAGCTTTCTTT,CSVVTVEAFF
TRBD2,TRBJ2-1,TRBV28,-,TGTGCCAGCAGTTCAACAAGGGACTACAGGCCGTTCTTC,CASSSTRDYRPFF
TRBD1,TRBJ2-4,TRBV6-1,-,TGTGCCAGCAGGGTCAGGGGACAGGGGGACATTCAGTACTTC,CASRVRGQGDIQYF
-,TRBJ1-1,TRBV6-1,-,TGTGCCAGCAGTGAACCCGGGCTGGGAACTGAAGCTTTCTTT,CASSEPGLGTEAFF
-,TRBJ1-3,TRBV4-3,-,TGCGCCAGCAGCCAGAGCTCTGGAAACACCATATATTTT,CASSQSSGNTIYF
TRBD1,TRBJ1-5,TRBV27,-,TGTGCCAGCAGTACGTCAGGGGGAGTTAGCAATCAGCCCCAGCATTTT,CASSTSGGVSNQPQHF
TRBD1,TRBJ2-1,TRBV27,-,TGTGCCAGCACCTCGACAGGGGGTGGACCCTACAATGAGCAGTTCTTC,CASTSTGGGPYNEQFF
TRBD1,TRBJ1-4,TRBV7-2,few,TGTGCCAGCAGCGTACAGGGGGCAACTAATGAAAAACTGTTTTTT,CASSVQGATNEKLFF
-,TRBJ1-2,TRBV18,-,TGTGCCAGCTCACCACCCGTTAGAAATGGCTACACCTTC,CASSPPVRNGYTF
TRBD2,TRBJ2-1,TRBV28,-,TGTGCCAGCAGGCTGCCTAGCGGGACTTACAATGAGCAGTTCTTC,CASRLPSGTYNEQFF
-,TRBJ2-1,TRBV9,-,TGTGCCAGCAGCGTAGCAGTTCATAGGGATGAGCAGTTCTTC,CASSVAVHRDEQFF
TRBD1,TRBJ2-3,TRBV18,once,TGTGCCAGCTCACCACCTGGGACAGGGGGCATAGGAGATACGCAGTATTTT,CASSPPGTGGIGDTQYF
TRBD1,TRBJ1-1,TRBV5-6,-,TGTGCCAGCAGCTTGACAGGGGGCACTGAAGCTTTCTTT,CASSLTGGTEAFF
TRBD1,TRBJ2-5,TRBV18,-,TGTGCCAGCTCACCACCGTCACAGGGGGGGACCCAGTACTTC,CASSPPSQGGTQYF
-,TRBJ2-1,TRBV19,-,TGTGCCAGTAGTATATCCGGGAGCACAATTAATGAGCAGTTCTTC,CASSISGSTINEQFF
-,TRBJ1-2,TRBV19,-,TGTGCCACCTCTTGGCGCTCCCAAGGCTACACCTTC,CATSWRSQGYTF
-,TRBJ2-3,TRBV6-5,-,TGTGCCAGCAGTCGTCGAGGGGCCGAGACAGATACGCAGTATTTT,CASSRRGAETDTQYF
-,TRBJ2-1,TRBV7-2,-,TGTGCCAGCAGCTTGGGGTTTGCACTTGAGCAGTTCTTC,CASSLGFALEQFF
-,TRBJ1-5,TRBV28,-,TGTGCCATACTCGGGAGCAATCAGCCCCAGCATTTT,CAILGSNQPQHF